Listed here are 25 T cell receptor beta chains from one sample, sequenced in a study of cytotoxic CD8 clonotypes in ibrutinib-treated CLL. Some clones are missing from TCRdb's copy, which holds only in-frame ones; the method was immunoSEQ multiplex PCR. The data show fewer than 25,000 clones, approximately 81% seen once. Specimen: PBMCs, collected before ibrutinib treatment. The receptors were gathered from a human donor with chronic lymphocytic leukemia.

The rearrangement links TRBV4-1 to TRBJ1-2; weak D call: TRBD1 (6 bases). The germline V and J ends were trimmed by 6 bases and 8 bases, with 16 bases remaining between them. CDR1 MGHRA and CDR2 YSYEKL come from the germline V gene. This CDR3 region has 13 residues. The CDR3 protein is CASSRNRGSGYTF. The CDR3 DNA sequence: TGCGCCAGCAGTCGTAATAGGGGGAGCGGCTACACCTTC.

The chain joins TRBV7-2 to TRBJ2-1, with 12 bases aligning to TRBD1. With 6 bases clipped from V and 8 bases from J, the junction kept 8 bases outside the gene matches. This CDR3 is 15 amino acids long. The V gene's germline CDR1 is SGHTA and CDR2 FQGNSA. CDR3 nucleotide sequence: TGTGCCAGCAGTTTACCGGGACAGGGGGCCGATGAGCAGTTCTTC. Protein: CASSLPGQGADEQFF.

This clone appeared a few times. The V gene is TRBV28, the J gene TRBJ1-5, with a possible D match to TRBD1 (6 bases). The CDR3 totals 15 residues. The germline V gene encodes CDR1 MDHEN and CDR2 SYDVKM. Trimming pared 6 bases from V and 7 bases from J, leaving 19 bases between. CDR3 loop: CASRIGGAREQPQHF. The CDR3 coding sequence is TGTGCCAGCAGAATCGGGGGGGCGCGGGAGCAGCCCCAGCATTTT.

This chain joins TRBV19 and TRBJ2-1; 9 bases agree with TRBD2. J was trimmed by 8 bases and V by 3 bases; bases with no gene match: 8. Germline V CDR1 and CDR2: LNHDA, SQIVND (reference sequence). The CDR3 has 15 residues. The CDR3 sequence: CASSMRAGGVDEQFF. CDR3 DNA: TGTGCCAGTAGTATGAGGGCGGGAGGGGTAGATGAGCAGTTCTTC.

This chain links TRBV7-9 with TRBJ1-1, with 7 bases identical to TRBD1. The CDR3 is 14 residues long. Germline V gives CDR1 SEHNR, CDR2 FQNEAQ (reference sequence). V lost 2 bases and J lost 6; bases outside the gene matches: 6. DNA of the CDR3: TGTGCCAGCAGCTTAAGGGATGGGACAGCTGAAGCTTTCTTT. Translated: CASSLRDGTAEAFF. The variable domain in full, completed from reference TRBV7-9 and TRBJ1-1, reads DTGVSQNPRHKITKRGQNVTFRCDPISEHNRLYWYRQTLGQGPEFLTYFQNEAQLEKSRLLSDRFSAERPKGSFSTLEIQRTEQGDSAMYLCASSLRDGTAEAFFGQGTRLTVV.

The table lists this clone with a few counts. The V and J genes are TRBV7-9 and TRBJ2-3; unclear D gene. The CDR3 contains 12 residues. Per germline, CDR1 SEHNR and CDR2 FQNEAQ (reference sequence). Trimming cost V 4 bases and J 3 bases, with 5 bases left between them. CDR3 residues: CASSYSTDTQYF. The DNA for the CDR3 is TGTGCCAGCAGCTACTCAACAGATACGCAGTATTTT.

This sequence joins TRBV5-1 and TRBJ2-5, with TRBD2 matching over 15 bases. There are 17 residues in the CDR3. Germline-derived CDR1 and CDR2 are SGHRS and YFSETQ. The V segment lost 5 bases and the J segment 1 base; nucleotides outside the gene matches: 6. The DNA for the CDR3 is TGCGCCAGCAGGCCGGGACTAGCGGGAGGCGCCCAAGAGACCCAGTACTTC. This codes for CASRPGLAGGAQETQYF.

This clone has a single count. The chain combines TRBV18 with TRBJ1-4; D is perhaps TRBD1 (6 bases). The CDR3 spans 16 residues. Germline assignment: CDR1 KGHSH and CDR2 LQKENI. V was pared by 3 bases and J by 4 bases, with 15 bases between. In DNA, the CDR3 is TGTGCCAGCTCACCGTCCGGGGGCGGTGATAATGAAAAACTGTTTTTT. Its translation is CASSPSGGGDNEKLFF.

The CDR3 loop is CASSWGSSYNSPLHF. The CDR3, as DNA: TGTGCCAGCAGCTGGGGAAGCTCCTATAATTCACCCCTCCACTTT. This sequence joins TRBV5-5 and TRBJ1-6; D remains ambiguous. Germline assignment: CDR1 SGHKS and CDR2 YYEKEE (reference sequence). Trimming shortened V by 3 bases and J by 0 bases, and 7 bases separated the two germline ends. The CDR3 is 15 amino acids.

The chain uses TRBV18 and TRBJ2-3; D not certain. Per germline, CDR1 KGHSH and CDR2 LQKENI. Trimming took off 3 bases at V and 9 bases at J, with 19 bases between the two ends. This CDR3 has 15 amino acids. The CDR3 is CASSPLGLPWLTQYF. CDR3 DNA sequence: TGTGCCAGCTCACCGTTGGGTCTACCTTGGTTGACGCAGTATTTT.

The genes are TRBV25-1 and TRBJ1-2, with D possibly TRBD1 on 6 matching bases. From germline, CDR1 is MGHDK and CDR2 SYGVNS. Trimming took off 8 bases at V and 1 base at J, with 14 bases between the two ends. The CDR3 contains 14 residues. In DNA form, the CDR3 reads TGTGCCAGCTTGGGGGGCGCAGATAACTATGGCTACACCTTC. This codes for CASLGGADNYGYTF.

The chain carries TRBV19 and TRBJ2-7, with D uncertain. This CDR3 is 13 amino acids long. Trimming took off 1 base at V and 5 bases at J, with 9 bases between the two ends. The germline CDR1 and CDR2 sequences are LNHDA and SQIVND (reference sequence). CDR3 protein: CASSIGLLDEQYF. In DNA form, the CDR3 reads TGTGCCAGTAGTATAGGTTTACTGGACGAGCAGTACTTC.

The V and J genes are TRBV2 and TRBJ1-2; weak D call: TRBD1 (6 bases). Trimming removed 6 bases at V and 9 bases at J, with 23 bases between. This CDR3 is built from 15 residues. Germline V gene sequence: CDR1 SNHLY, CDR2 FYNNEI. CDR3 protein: CASRPPDHQGLRYTF. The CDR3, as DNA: TGTGCCAGCAGGCCACCTGACCATCAGGGGTTGCGCTACACCTTC.

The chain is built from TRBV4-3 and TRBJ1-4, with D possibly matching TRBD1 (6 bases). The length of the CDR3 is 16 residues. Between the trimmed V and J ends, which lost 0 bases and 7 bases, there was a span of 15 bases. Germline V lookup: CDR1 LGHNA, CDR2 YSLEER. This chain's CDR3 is CASSQDWGGLAEKLFF. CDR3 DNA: TGCGCCAGCAGCCAAGATTGGGGGGGGCTTGCTGAAAAACTGTTTTTT.

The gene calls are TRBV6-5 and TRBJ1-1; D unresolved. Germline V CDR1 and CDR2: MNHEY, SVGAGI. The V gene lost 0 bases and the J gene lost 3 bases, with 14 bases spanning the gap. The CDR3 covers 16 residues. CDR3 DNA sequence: TGTGCCAGCAGTTACTCGATTGAGGGATTGGACACTGAAGCTTTCTTT. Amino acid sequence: CASSYSIEGLDTEAFF.

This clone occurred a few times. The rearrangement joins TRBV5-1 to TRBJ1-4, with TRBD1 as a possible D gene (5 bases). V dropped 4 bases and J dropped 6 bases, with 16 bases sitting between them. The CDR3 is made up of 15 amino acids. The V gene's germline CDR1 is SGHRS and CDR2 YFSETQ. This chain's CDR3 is CASSKNPGADEKLFF. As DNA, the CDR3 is TGCGCCAGCAGCAAAAACCCTGGGGCAGATGAAAAACTGTTTTTT.

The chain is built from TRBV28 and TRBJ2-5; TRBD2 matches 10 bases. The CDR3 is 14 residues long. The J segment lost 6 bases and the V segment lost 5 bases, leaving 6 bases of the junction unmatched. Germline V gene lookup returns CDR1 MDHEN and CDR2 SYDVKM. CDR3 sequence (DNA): TGTGCCAGCAGTCTTAGCGGGGGGCAGAAGACCCAGTACTTC. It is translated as CASSLSGGQKTQYF.

The chain's CDR3 is CATSRALGLNTEAFF. The CDR3 nucleotides are TGTGCCACCAGCAGGGCCTTAGGGTTGAACACTGAAGCTTTCTTT. The rearrangement uses TRBV15 and TRBJ1-1; unclear D gene. Trimming cost V 3 bases and J 0 bases, with 11 bases left between them. CDR1 LNHNV and CDR2 YYDKDF come from the germline V gene (reference sequence). The length of the CDR3 is 15 residues.

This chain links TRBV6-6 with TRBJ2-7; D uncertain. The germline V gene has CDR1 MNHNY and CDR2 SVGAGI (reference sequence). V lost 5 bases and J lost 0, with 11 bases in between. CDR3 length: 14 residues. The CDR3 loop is CASSLTSSSYEQYF. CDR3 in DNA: TGTGCCAGCAGTCTGACTTCGAGCTCCTACGAGCAGTACTTC.

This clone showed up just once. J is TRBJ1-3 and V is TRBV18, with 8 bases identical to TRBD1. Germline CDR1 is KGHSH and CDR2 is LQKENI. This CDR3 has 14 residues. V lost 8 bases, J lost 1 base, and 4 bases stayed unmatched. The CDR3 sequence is CASLDRDSGNTIYF. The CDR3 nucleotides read TGTGCCAGCCTGGACAGGGATTCTGGAAACACCATATATTTT.

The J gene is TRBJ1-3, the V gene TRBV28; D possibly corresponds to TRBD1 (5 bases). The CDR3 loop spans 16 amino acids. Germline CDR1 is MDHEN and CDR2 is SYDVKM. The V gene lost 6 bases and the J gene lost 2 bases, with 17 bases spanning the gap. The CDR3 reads CASSAGTVPPGNTIYF. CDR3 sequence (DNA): TGTGCCAGCAGCGCCGGGACGGTCCCTCCTGGAAACACCATATATTTT.

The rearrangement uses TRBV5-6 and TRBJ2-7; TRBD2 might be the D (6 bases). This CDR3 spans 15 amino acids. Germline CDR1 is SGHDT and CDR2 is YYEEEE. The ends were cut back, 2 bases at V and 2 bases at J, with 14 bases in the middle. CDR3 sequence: CASSLYNSGAYEQYF. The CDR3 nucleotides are TGTGCCAGCAGCTTATATAATAGCGGCGCCTACGAGCAGTACTTC.

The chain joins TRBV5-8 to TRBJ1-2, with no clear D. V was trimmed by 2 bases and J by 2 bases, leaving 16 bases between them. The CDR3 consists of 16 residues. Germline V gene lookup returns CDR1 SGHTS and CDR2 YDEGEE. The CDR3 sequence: CASSLSSGMGNYGYTF. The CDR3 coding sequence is TGTGCCAGCAGCTTAAGTTCTGGTATGGGAAACTATGGCTACACCTTC.

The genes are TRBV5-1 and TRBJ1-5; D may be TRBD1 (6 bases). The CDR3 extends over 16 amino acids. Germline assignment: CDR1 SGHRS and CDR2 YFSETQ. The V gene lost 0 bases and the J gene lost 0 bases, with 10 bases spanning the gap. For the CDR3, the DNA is TGCGCCAGCAGCTTGGCGGGGGCAAATAGCAATCAGCCCCAGCATTTT. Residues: CASSLAGANSNQPQHF. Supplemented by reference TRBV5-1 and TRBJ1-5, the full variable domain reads KAGVTQTPRYLIKTRGQQVTLSCSPISGHRSVSWYQQTPGQGLQFLFEYFSETQRNKGNFPGRFSGRQFSNSRSEMNVSTLELGDSALYLCASSLAGANSNQPQHFGDGTRLSIL.

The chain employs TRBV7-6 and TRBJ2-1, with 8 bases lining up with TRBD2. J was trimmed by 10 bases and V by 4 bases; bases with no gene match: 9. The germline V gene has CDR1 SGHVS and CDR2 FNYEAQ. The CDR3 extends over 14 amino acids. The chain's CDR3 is CASSSRGGRGEQFF. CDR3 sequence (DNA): TGTGCCAGCAGCTCCCGGGGGGGGCGAGGAGAGCAGTTCTTC.